The 13 T cell receptor beta chains presented below share a single source sample, sequenced in a study of cytomegalovirus exposure and HLA in healthy donors. Here immunoSEQ multiplex PCR was the method, and the copy in TCRdb shows in-frame clones only, minus some. The sample lists 130,000 to 150,000 clones; approximately 90% were seen once. Sequenced input: PBMCs. The receptors were sampled from a man aged 18 to 30 in good health and CMV-seronegative.

The J gene is TRBJ1-2, the V gene TRBV5-8, with a tentative D call TRBD1 (6 bases). V dropped 3 bases and J dropped 8 bases, with 20 bases sitting between them. The CDR3 runs 15 residues. Germline V gives CDR1 SGHTS, CDR2 YDEGEE. The CDR3 loop is CASSSGQPLKLGYTF. The DNA for the CDR3 is TGTGCCAGCAGCTCCGGACAGCCGCTAAAGTTGGGCTACACCTTC.

DNA of the CDR3: TGCGCCAGCAACGAACGCTTCGGTCTAGCAGATGAGCAGTTCTTC. This gives the protein CASNERFGLADEQFF. This chain joins TRBV5-1 and TRBJ2-1; maybe TRBD2 (5 bases). V was clipped by 6 bases and J by 8 bases, with 21 bases between them. CDR3 size: 15 residues. CDR1 SGHRS and CDR2 YFSETQ come from the germline V gene.

This clone was observed a single time. V usage is TRBV4-1 and J usage is TRBJ2-7; 9 positions match TRBD2. The CDR3 contains 17 residues. V trimming: 4 bases; J trimming: 1 base; junction bases outside the gene matches: 11. Germline V CDR1 and CDR2: MGHRA, YSYEKL. The CDR3 protein is CASSPTYSGGQSYEQYF. The DNA of the CDR3 is TGCGCCAGCAGCCCTACGTACAGCGGGGGGCAATCCTACGAGCAGTACTTC.

This clone came up once. The V gene is TRBV9, the J gene TRBJ1-2; 8 positions match TRBD1. The germline CDR1 and CDR2 sequences are SGDLS and YYNGEE. CDR3 size: 13 residues. With 4 bases clipped from V and 3 bases from J, the junction kept 2 bases outside the gene matches. CDR3 sequence reads: CASSSTGDYGYTF. CDR3 sequence (DNA): TGTGCCAGCAGCTCGACAGGGGACTATGGCTACACCTTC.

This chain links TRBV6-5 with TRBJ2-5; the D is unclear. This CDR3 has 13 amino acids. Trimming cost V 2 bases and J 4 bases, with 8 bases left between them. The germline CDR1 and CDR2 sequences are MNHEY and SVGAGI. The DNA for the CDR3 is TGTGCCAGCAGTTACAAGAGGAGAGAGACCCAGTACTTC. Its translation: CASSYKRRETQYF.

The rearrangement joins TRBV11-2 to TRBJ2-1, with 8 nucleotides matching TRBD2. Per germline, CDR1 SGHAT and CDR2 FQNNGV. Trimming removed 5 bases from V and 2 bases from J; junction bases left unmatched: 5. CDR3 length equals 15 residues. The CDR3 spells CASSPLAVTYNEQFF. For the CDR3, the DNA is TGTGCCAGCAGCCCACTAGCGGTGACCTACAATGAGCAGTTCTTC.

The chain recombines TRBV18 with TRBJ2-5, with a weak D call TRBD1 (6 bases). Trimming stripped 5 bases from V and 5 bases from J, with 15 bases between. Germline loops: CDR1 KGHSH, CDR2 LQKENI. The CDR3 length is 14 residues. CDR3 in amino acids: CASSLQGLDETQYF. CDR3 bases: TGTGCCAGCTCATTACAGGGCTTGGATGAGACCCAGTACTTC.

This clone turned up a few times. V and J are TRBV2 and TRBJ2-1, with 14 bases lining up with TRBD2. V gave up 4 bases and J gave up 0 bases; unmatched junction bases: 8. Germline values: CDR1 SNHLY, CDR2 FYNNEI. This CDR3 contains 19 residues. For the CDR3, the DNA is TGTGCCAGCAGTGGGGGGACTAGCGGGGGCCTTTCCTCCTACAATGAGCAGTTCTTC. Translation: CASSGGTSGGLSSYNEQFF. Combining the CDR3 with reference TRBV2 and TRBJ2-1 gives the whole variable domain EPEVTQTPSHQVTQMGQEVILRCVPISNHLYFYWYRQILGQKVEFLVSFYNNEISEKSEIFDDQFSVERPDGSNFTLKIRSTKLEDSAMYFCASSGGTSGGLSSYNEQFFGPGTRLTVL.

This clone was seen only once. V usage is TRBV30 and J usage is TRBJ1-2; the D gene is possibly TRBD1 (6 bases). V was pared by 4 bases and J by 3 bases, with 12 bases between. CDR3 length equals 13 residues. CDR1 and CDR2 (germline): GTSNPN, SVGIG (reference sequence). CDR3 residues: CAWTRQEDYGYTF. The CDR3 DNA sequence: TGTGCCTGGACTCGACAGGAGGACTATGGCTACACCTTC.

The chain links TRBV19 to TRBJ2-2; possibly TRBD2 for D (5 bases). V lost 6 bases, J lost 2 bases, and 13 bases lay in between. Germline assignment: CDR1 LNHDA and CDR2 SQIVND (reference sequence). The length of the CDR3 is 15 residues. In nucleotides, the CDR3 is TGTGCCAGTAGGGTTCAAGCGGTCAACACCGGGGAGCTGTTTTTT. Translated: CASRVQAVNTGELFF.

The V call is TRBV7-8, the J call TRBJ1-1, with unresolved D. In germline, CDR1 is SGHVS, CDR2 FQNEAQ. V gave up 5 bases and J gave up 1 base, with 17 bases separating them. This CDR3 has 16 residues. The CDR3 here is CASSGIGRRKNTEAFF. The CDR3 bases are TGTGCCAGCAGCGGGATCGGGAGGCGAAAGAACACTGAAGCTTTCTTT.

The genes are TRBV23-1 and TRBJ1-2; TRBD1 matches at 9 bases. Being an ORF, TRBV23-1 has a function that is uncertain. The length of the CDR3 is 18 residues. The trim removed 4 bases at V and 4 bases at J, leaving 16 bases unmatched. Here the CDR3 reads CASSLGGTGKPTAYGYTF. In DNA, the CDR3 is TGCGCCAGCAGTCTCGGGGGGACAGGGAAGCCAACCGCCTATGGCTACACCTTC.

In nucleotides, the CDR3 is TGTGCCAGCAGTTTTGTCCCGACAGGGAACTACGAGCAGTACGTC. Translated, it gives CASSFVPTGNYEQYV. The rearrangement joins TRBV27 to TRBJ2-7; 7 positions match TRBD1. There are 15 residues in the CDR3. Germline values: CDR1 MNHEY, CDR2 SMNVEV (reference sequence). V dropped 3 bases and J dropped 3; count of bases not matched to a gene: 8.